One and the same sample provided the 32 T cell receptor beta chains below, sequenced in a study of T cells after yellow fever vaccination. TCRdb fed the 5' RACE reads into MiXCR, producing one record per CDR3 protein. The sample includes roughly 500,000 distinct CDR3 sequences, approximately 21% seen only once; the top ten take about 13%. The specimen was PBMCs, collected 15 days after the yellow fever booster vaccination. These receptors originate from a man aged 25 to 40 who received the YFV17D yellow fever vaccine.

V is TRBV7-6 and J is TRBJ1-5, with D possibly being TRBD1 (6 bases). The CDR3 is made up of 14 amino acids. CDR1 is SGHVS and CDR2 is FNYEAQ in the germline V gene. Trimming took 5 bases from V and 1 from J, leaving 9 bases between them. The chain's CDR3 is CASSRTASNQPQHF. Written as DNA, the CDR3 is TGTGCCAGCAGCAGGACAGCGAGCAATCAGCCCCAGCATTTT.

The V gene is TRBV5-1, the J gene TRBJ2-7, with D possibly called TRBD1 or TRBD2 (5 bases each). The CDR3 has 14 amino acids. Germline-derived CDR1 and CDR2 are SGHRS and YFSETQ. Trimming pared 9 bases from V and 6 bases from J, leaving 22 bases between. In DNA, the CDR3 is TGCGCCAACAGTGTGCAAACGGGGCATACCGAGCAGTACTTC. It is translated as CANSVQTGHTEQYF.

Notes on this clonotype: Just one base apart from a much larger clone, this may be a read error. This chain uses TRBV20-1 with TRBJ2-2; 7 positions match TRBD2. Germline V CDR1 and CDR2: DFQATT, SNEGSKA (reference sequence). This CDR3 spans 16 amino acids. CDR3 DNA sequence: TGCTGTGCTAAAGATAGCGGGCCCTCGAACACCGGGGAGCTGTTTTTT. It codes for CCAKDSGPSNTGELFF.

This clonotype has only a few counts. The chain combines TRBV2 with TRBJ1-2; tentative D call: TRBD1 (5 bases). Germline CDR1 and CDR2: SNHLY and FYNNEI. Trimming left V 4 bases short and J 4 bases short, with 16 bases between. This CDR3 is built from 15 residues. The CDR3 here is CASSGGAGRGYGYTF. The CDR3, as DNA: TGTGCCAGCAGTGGTGGAGCCGGGAGGGGCTATGGCTACACCTTC.

CDR3 sequence: CASSLGLNTQETQYF. Written as DNA, the CDR3 is TGTGCCAGCAGCTTGGGTCTGAATACCCAAGAGACCCAGTACTTC. V gene TRBV5-8 combines with J gene TRBJ2-5; no definite D call. The CDR3 has 15 amino acids. Germline CDR1 and CDR2: SGHTS and YDEGEE. The V gene lost 0 bases and the J gene lost 1 base, with 10 bases spanning the gap. The full variable domain, its missing parts supplied by reference TRBV5-8 and TRBJ2-5, is EAGVTQSPTHLIKTRGQQATLRCSPISGHTSVYWYQQALGLGLQFLLWYDEGEERNRGNFPPRFSGRQFPNYSSELNVNALELEDSALYLCASSLGLNTQETQYFGPGTRLLVL.

This rearrangement joins TRBV14 to TRBJ2-7, with unresolved D. This CDR3 has 14 residues. Trimming stripped 2 bases from V and 0 bases from J, with 8 bases between. Germline CDR1 SGHDN, CDR2 FVKESK. DNA of the CDR3: TGTGCCAGCAGCCAACACCTGAGCTCCTACGAGCAGTACTTC. As protein: CASSQHLSSYEQYF.

The chain joins TRBV3-1 to TRBJ2-1; 9 bases are a match to TRBD2. CDR1 is LGHDT and CDR2 is YNNKEL in the germline V gene (reference sequence). After removal of 6 bases from V and 0 bases from J, the junction contained 6 bases not matched to a gene. The CDR3 spans 16 residues. The CDR3 here is CASRGELAGSYNEQFF. CDR3 bases: TGTGCCAGCAGGGGAGAACTAGCGGGCTCCTACAATGAGCAGTTCTTC.

This clonotype was recorded a few times. The chain has TRBV5-1 and TRBJ2-1; D tentatively fits TRBD1 or TRBD2 (5 bases each). V was pared by 3 bases and J by 1 base, with 20 bases between. Germline-derived CDR1 and CDR2 are SGHRS and YFSETQ. The CDR3 has 18 residues. For the CDR3, the DNA is TGCGCCAGCAGCTGGGGGAGCTCCGGTGAAGGGTCCTACAATGAGCAGTTCTTC. It encodes CASSWGSSGEGSYNEQFF.

V usage is TRBV10-1 and J usage is TRBJ2-1, with a possible D match to TRBD2 (6 bases). Trimming took off 8 bases at V and 9 bases at J, with 11 bases between the two ends. Germline V gene sequence: CDR1 WNHNN, CDR2 SYGVQD (reference sequence). This CDR3 region has 11 residues. The CDR3 protein is CASGRDGEQFF. The CDR3 DNA is TGCGCCAGCGGGCGGGACGGTGAGCAGTTCTTC.

This chain uses TRBV3-1 with TRBJ2-7; the D is unclear. The CDR3 consists of 13 residues. V was cut by 3 bases and J by 3 bases, with 9 bases left in between. Germline CDR1 LGHDT, CDR2 YNNKEL (reference sequence). The CDR3 reads CASSHAANYEQYF. For the CDR3, the DNA is TGTGCCAGCAGCCACGCAGCTAACTACGAGCAGTACTTC.

The table lists this clonotype with a few counts. The chain links TRBV10-2 to TRBJ2-1; weak D call: TRBD2 (5 bases). This CDR3 is 14 amino acids long. The V end lost 7 bases, the J end lost 8 bases, and 18 bases lay between the germline ends. Germline CDR1 is WSHSY and CDR2 is SAAADI. Here the CDR3 reads CASTGLAGADEQFF. CDR3 coding DNA: TGCGCCAGCACCGGACTGGCCGGAGCTGATGAGCAGTTCTTC.

This clonotype turned up a few times. The chain links TRBV11-2 to TRBJ1-2, with D possibly TRBD1 on 5 matching bases. Per germline, CDR1 SGHAT and CDR2 FQNNGV. The V end lost 1 base, the J end lost 4 bases, and 10 bases lay between the germline ends. The CDR3 length is 14 residues. In nucleotides, the CDR3 is TGTGCCAGCAGCTTAGGCCAGGGCAGCTATGGCTACACCTTC. Amino acids: CASSLGQGSYGYTF.

Many counts were recorded for this clonotype. V and J are TRBV6-5 and TRBJ1-1, with D perhaps matching TRBD1 (5 bases). This CDR3 is built from 15 residues. Germline loops: CDR1 MNHEY, CDR2 SVGAGI. The V and J ends lost 2 bases and 6 bases respectively, with 16 bases between them. This CDR3 reads CASSYTGIGAAEAFF. CDR3 sequence (DNA): TGTGCCAGCAGTTACACGGGTATAGGGGCCGCTGAAGCTTTCTTT.

The chain couples TRBV7-2 to TRBJ1-1, with D possibly TRBD1 on 5 matching bases. This CDR3 has 15 amino acids. Germline-derived CDR1 and CDR2 are SGHTA and FQGNSA. The germline V and J ends were trimmed by 9 bases and 0 bases, with 17 bases remaining between them. The chain's CDR3 is CASDPGGGLNTEAFF. CDR3 coding DNA: TGTGCCAGTGATCCCGGGGGAGGCCTGAACACTGAAGCTTTCTTT.

This clonotype was counted many times. The chain is built from TRBV4-3 and TRBJ2-5, with 9 bases that match TRBD2. V dropped 1 base and J dropped 7; count of bases not matched to a gene: 4. The length of the CDR3 is 14 residues. Germline assignment: CDR1 LGHNA and CDR2 YSLEER. For the CDR3, the DNA is TGCGCCAGCAGCCAAGGACTAGCGGTCGGGACCCAGTACTTC. It encodes CASSQGLAVGTQYF.

This clonotype was observed a handful of times. This chain links TRBV6-5 with TRBJ2-4; D unclear. V lost 3 bases to trimming and J lost 7 bases, with 13 bases between them. The CDR3 runs 14 residues. CDR1 is MNHEY, CDR2 SVGAGI, per germline. The CDR3 sequence: CASSYLHTQNIQYF. The CDR3 DNA sequence: TGTGCCAGCAGTTATTTGCACACCCAGAACATTCAGTACTTC.

CDR3: CAISRAREQYF. For the CDR3, the DNA is TGTGCCATCAGCCGGGCCCGGGAGCAGTACTTC. The gene calls are TRBV10-3 and TRBJ2-7; D unresolved. Between the trimmed V and J ends, which lost 6 bases and 7 bases, there was a span of 10 bases. The CDR3 spans 11 residues. Germline V gene data show CDR1 as ENHRY and CDR2 as SYGVKD.

The chain has TRBV20-1 and TRBJ2-5; D is possibly TRBD1 or TRBD2 (5 bases each). This CDR3 has 13 residues. V was trimmed by 7 bases and J by 2 bases, leaving 14 bases between them. Per the germline V gene, CDR1 is DFQATT and CDR2 is SNEGSKA (reference sequence). The CDR3 DNA is TGCAGTGGGCCGGGGCTCAAACAAGAGACCCAGTACTTC. Translation: CSGPGLKQETQYF.

CDR3 DNA sequence: TGTGCCAGCGGAAGGGACAGGGAGTTCAATGAGCAGTTCTTC. This codes for CASGRDREFNEQFF. J is TRBJ2-1 and V is TRBV28; 9 nucleotides agree with TRBD1. The germline V gene encodes CDR1 MDHEN and CDR2 SYDVKM. The CDR3 consists of 14 residues. With 8 bases clipped from V and 6 bases from J, the junction kept 8 bases outside the gene matches.

This clonotype was found a few times. The rearrangement joins TRBV20-1 to TRBJ2-1; D not certain. This CDR3 region has 12 residues. The V end was cut by 5 bases, the J end by 8 bases, with 13 bases between. CDR1 is DFQATT and CDR2 is SNEGSKA in the germline V gene (reference sequence). In DNA form, the CDR3 reads TGCAGTGCTCCCCCAACTGGGGATGAGCAGTTCTTC. This sequence encodes CSAPPTGDEQFF.

The chain uses TRBV20-1 and TRBJ1-2, with 7 positions matching TRBD1. The CDR3 covers 14 residues. J was trimmed by 8 bases and V by 3 bases; bases with no gene match: 12. Germline loops: CDR1 DFQATT, CDR2 SNEGSKA (reference sequence). CDR3 amino acids: CSASPGQPYRGYTF. CDR3 nucleotide sequence: TGCAGTGCTAGCCCGGGACAGCCCTATCGGGGCTACACCTTC.

CDR3 in DNA: TGTGCCAGCAGGGCCATCCAAGAGACCCAGTACTTC. Amino acid sequence: CASRAIQETQYF. The gene calls are TRBV7-2 and TRBJ2-5, with D uncertain. V was cut by 6 bases and J by 1 base, with 6 bases left in between. Per the germline V gene, CDR1 is SGHTA and CDR2 is FQGNSA. The CDR3 length is 12 residues.

This clonotype was seen a few times. This sequence joins TRBV18 and TRBJ2-1, with 11 positions matching TRBD2. The trim removed 1 base at V and 6 bases at J, leaving 2 bases unmatched. There are 15 residues in the CDR3. Germline V gene data show CDR1 as KGHSH and CDR2 as LQKENI. The CDR3 nucleotides are TGTGCCAGCTCACCACTAGCGGGAGGGTCCAATGAGCAGTTCTTC. This translates into CASSPLAGGSNEQFF. The whole variable domain, filled in from reference TRBV18 and TRBJ2-1, reads NAGVMQNPRHLVRRRGQEARLRCSPMKGHSHVYWYRQLPEEGLKFMVYLQKENIIDESGMPKERFSAEFPKEGPSILRIQQVVRGDSAAYFCASSPLAGGSNEQFFGPGTRLTVL.

This clonotype has a handful of counts. The chain joins TRBV7-2 to TRBJ1-5, with D perhaps TRBD1 (5 bases). V lost 1 base to trimming and J lost 3 bases, with 10 bases between them. CDR3 length: 15 amino acids. The germline gives CDR1 SGHTA, CDR2 FQGNSA. Here the CDR3 reads CASSLESGYNQPQHF. The CDR3 DNA follows: TGTGCCAGCAGCTTAGAATCAGGGTACAATCAGCCCCAGCATTTT.

This clonotype was counted at least ten times. This chain connects TRBV7-9 to TRBJ2-5; the match to TRBD2 covers 7 bases. The V segment lost 5 bases and the J segment 2 bases; nucleotides outside the gene matches: 11. Germline V CDR1 and CDR2: SEHNR, FQNEAQ (reference sequence). The CDR3 runs 16 residues. The CDR3 DNA reads as TGTGCCAGCAGCGCCGGAGCTCTAGCGGAACAAGAGACCCAGTACTTC. Protein: CASSAGALAEQETQYF.

The chain couples TRBV4-2 to TRBJ2-5; D is uncertain. The length of the CDR3 is 14 residues. Germline CDR1 reads LGHNA; CDR2 reads YNFKEQ. V was cut by 0 bases and J by 4 bases, with 9 bases left in between. CDR3 protein: CASSQDWQPETQYF. The DNA of the CDR3 is TGTGCCAGCAGCCAAGATTGGCAGCCAGAGACCCAGTACTTC.

The chain has TRBV7-2 and TRBJ1-4; unclear D gene. Germline CDR1 is SGHTA and CDR2 is FQGNSA. V was clipped by 3 bases and J by 7 bases, with 12 bases between them. There are 14 residues in the CDR3. The CDR3 protein is CASSLDGAVEKLFF. CDR3 sequence (DNA): TGTGCCAGCAGCTTGGACGGAGCAGTTGAAAAACTGTTTTTT.

This clonotype was found a few times. This chain joins TRBV6-1 and TRBJ2-1; 9 nucleotides agree with TRBD2. Germline CDR1 is MNHNS and CDR2 is SASEGT. The CDR3 sequence is 15 residues long. V was clipped by 7 bases and J by 4 bases; unmatched bases: 8. CDR3 sequence reads: CASIEAGGVYNEQFF. CDR3 in DNA: TGTGCCAGCATCGAGGCGGGAGGGGTATACAATGAGCAGTTCTTC.

A few counts support this clonotype. The V gene is TRBV7-2, the J gene TRBJ2-5; TRBD2 matches at 10 bases. V lost 4 bases, J lost 6 bases, and 14 bases stayed unmatched. The CDR3 covers 17 residues. Per germline, CDR1 SGHTA and CDR2 FQGNSA. The CDR3 sequence is CASSSFVRAGGPQTQYF. The DNA for the CDR3 is TGTGCCAGCAGCTCCTTTGTTCGAGCGGGAGGGCCACAGACCCAGTACTTC.

The V call is TRBV6-2 or TRBV6-3, the J call TRBJ2-3; 7 positions match TRBD1. CDR1 MNHEY and CDR2 SVGEGT come from the germline V gene. V gave up 6 bases and J gave up 4 bases; unmatched junction bases: 10. The CDR3 totals 15 residues. CDR3 in DNA: TGTGCCAGCAGACCCACACGACAGGGATCAGATACGCAGTATTTT. Translation gives CASRPTRQGSDTQYF.

The chain uses TRBV5-1 and TRBJ2-1; 7 bases line up with TRBD1. Germline CDR1 SGHRS, CDR2 YFSETQ. The junction had 13 bases not matched to a gene; V was cut back by 4 bases and J by 0 bases. The CDR3 sequence is 18 residues long. The CDR3 region is CASSPYSGTASSYNEQFF. CDR3 bases: TGCGCCAGCAGCCCGTACTCCGGGACAGCAAGCTCCTACAATGAGCAGTTCTTC.

The chain recombines TRBV7-8 with TRBJ2-1; D is ambiguous. This CDR3 has 14 residues. Germline V gives CDR1 SGHVS, CDR2 FQNEAQ. Trimming stripped 2 bases from V and 2 bases from J, with 7 bases between. The CDR3 loop is CASSLYTAYNEQFF. The CDR3 region has the DNA TGTGCCAGCAGCTTATATACAGCCTACAATGAGCAGTTCTTC.